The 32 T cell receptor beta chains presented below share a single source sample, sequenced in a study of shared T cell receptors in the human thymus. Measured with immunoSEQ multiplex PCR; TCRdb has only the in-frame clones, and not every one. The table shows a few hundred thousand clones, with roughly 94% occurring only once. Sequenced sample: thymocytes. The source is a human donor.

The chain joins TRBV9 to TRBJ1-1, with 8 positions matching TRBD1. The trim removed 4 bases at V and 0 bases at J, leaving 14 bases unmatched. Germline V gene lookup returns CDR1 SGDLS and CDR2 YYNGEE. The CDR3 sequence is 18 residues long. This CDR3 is CASSPQRATGVMNTEAFF. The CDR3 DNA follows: TGTGCCAGCAGCCCTCAAAGGGCGACAGGGGTGATGAACACTGAAGCTTTCTTT.

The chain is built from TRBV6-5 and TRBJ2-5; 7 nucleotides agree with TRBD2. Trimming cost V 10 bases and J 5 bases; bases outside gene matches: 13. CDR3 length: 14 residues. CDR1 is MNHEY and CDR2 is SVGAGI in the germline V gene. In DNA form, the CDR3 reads TGTGCCACCATGGGCGGGAGAGTCGGGGAGACCCAGTACTTC. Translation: CATMGGRVGETQYF.

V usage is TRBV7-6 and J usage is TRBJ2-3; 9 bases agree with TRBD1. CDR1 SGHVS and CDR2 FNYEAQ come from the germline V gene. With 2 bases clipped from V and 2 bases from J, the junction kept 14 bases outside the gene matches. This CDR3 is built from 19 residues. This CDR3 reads CASSLKSSTGGYYTDTQYF. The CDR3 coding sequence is TGTGCCAGCAGCTTAAAATCTTCGACAGGGGGGTACTACACAGATACGCAGTATTTT. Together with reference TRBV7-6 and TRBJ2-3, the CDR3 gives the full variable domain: GAGVSQSPRYKVTKRGQDVALRCDPISGHVSLYWYRQALGQGPEFLTYFNYEAQQDKSGLPNDRFSAERPEGSISTLTIQRTEQRDSAMYRCASSLKSSTGGYYTDTQYFGPGTRLTVL.

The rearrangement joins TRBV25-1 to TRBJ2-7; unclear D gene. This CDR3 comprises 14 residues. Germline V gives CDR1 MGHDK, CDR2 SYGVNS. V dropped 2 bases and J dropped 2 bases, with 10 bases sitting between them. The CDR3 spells CASSELGRPYEQYF. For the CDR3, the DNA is TGTGCCAGCAGTGAACTCGGCAGACCCTACGAGCAGTACTTC.

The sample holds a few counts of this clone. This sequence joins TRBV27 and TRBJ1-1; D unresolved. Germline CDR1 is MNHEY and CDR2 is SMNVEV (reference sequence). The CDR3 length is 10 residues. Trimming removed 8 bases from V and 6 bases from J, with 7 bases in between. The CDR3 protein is CASGKPEAFF. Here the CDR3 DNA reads TGTGCCAGCGGGAAGCCTGAAGCTTTCTTT.

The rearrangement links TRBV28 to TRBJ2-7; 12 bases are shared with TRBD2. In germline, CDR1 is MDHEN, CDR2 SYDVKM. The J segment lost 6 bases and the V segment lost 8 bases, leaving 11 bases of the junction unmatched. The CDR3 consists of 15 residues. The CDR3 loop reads CASRRPSGRAREQYF. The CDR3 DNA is TGTGCCAGCCGACGGCCTAGCGGGAGGGCCCGCGAGCAGTACTTC. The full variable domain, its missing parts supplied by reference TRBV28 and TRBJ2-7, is DVKVTQSSRYLVKRTGEKVFLECVQDMDHENMFWYRQDPGLGLRLIYFSYDVKMKEKGDIPEGYSVSREKKERFSLILESASTNQTSMYLCASRRPSGRAREQYFGPGTRLTVT.

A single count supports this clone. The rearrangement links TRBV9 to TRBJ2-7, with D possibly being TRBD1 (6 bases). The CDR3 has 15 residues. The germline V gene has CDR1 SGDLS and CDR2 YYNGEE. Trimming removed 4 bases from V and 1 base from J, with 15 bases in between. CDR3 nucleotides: TGTGCCAGCAGCCTAGAGAGAGGGGGATCCTACGAGCAGTACTTC. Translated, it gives CASSLERGGSYEQYF.

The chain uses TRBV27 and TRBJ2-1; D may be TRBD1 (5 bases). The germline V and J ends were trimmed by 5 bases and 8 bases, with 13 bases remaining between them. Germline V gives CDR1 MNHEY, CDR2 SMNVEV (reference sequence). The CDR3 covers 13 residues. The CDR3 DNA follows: TGTGCCAGCAGTCAAGGACAACCGGATGAGCAGTTCTTC. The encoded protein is CASSQGQPDEQFF.

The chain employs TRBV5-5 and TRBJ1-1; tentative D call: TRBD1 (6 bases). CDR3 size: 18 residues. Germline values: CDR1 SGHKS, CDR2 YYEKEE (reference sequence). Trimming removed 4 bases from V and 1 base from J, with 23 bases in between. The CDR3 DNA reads TGTGCCAGCAGCCCGGGGAACAGGGAGTTTGTGTGGAACACTGAAGCTTTCTTT. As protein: CASSPGNREFVWNTEAFF.

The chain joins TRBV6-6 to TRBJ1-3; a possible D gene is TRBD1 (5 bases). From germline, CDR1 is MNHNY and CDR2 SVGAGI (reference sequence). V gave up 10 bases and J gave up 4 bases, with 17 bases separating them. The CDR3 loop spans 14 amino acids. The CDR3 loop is CATASQGGGNTIYF. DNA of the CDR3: TGTGCCACCGCATCCCAGGGAGGGGGAAACACCATATATTTT.

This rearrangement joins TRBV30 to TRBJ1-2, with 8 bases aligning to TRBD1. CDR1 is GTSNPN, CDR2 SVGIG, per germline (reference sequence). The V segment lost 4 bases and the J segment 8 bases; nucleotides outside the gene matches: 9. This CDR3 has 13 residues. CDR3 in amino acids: CAWNPRGRSGYTF. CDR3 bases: TGTGCCTGGAATCCCAGGGGGCGGTCGGGCTACACCTTC.

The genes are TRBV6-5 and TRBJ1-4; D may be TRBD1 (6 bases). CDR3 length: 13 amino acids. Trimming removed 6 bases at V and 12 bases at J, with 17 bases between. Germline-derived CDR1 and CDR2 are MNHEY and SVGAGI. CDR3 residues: CASRPLTGAELFF. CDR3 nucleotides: TGTGCCAGCAGACCATTGACAGGTGCGGAACTGTTTTTT.

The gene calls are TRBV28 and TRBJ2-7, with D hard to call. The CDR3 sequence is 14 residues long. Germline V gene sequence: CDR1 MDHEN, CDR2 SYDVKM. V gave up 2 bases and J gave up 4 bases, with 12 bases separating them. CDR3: CASSLQVDLYEQYF. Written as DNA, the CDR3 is TGTGCCAGCAGTTTACAGGTGGACCTTTACGAGCAGTACTTC.

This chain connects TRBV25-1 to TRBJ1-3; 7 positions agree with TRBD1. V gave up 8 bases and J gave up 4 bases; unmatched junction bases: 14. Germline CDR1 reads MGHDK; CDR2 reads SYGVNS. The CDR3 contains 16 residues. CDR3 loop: CASGLTKQGSGNTIYF. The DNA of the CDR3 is TGTGCCAGCGGACTTACTAAACAGGGGAGCGGAAACACCATATATTTT.

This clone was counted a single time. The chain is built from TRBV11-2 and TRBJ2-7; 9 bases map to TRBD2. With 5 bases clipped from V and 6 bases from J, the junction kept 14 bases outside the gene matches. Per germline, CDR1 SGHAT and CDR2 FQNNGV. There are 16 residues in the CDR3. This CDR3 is CASSPRGGRASGEQYF. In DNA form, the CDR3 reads TGTGCCAGCAGCCCCCGTGGCGGGAGGGCCTCGGGCGAGCAGTACTTC.

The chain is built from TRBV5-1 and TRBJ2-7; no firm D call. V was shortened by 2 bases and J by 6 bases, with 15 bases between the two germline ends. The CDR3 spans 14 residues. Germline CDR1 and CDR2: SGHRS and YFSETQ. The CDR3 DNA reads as TGCGCCAGCAGCTTCGGCTCAAGCCCCTCCGAGCAGTACTTC. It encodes CASSFGSSPSEQYF.

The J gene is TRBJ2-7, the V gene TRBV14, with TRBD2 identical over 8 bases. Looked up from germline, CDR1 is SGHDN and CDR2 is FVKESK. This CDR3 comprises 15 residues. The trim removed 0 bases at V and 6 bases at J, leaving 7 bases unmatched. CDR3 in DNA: TGTGCCAGCAGCCAAGATGAGCGGGAGAGATGCGAGCAGTACTTC. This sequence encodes CASSQDERERCEQYF.

CDR3: CASSLGLAGPAGTTQYF. CDR3 in DNA: TGTGCCAGCAGTTTAGGACTAGCGGGACCGGCGGGGACGACCCAGTACTTC. The chain combines TRBV28 with TRBJ2-5, with 12 bases fitting TRBD2. The ends lost 2 bases at V and 7 bases at J; junction bases unmatched: 11. The CDR3 contains 17 residues. Per germline, CDR1 MDHEN and CDR2 SYDVKM.

The CDR3 region has the DNA TGTGCCAGCAGCTTGACTAGCGGGGGGGATACGCAGTATTTT. This sequence encodes CASSLTSGGDTQYF. V usage is TRBV5-4 and J usage is TRBJ2-3; 12 positions match TRBD2. CDR3 length: 14 amino acids. J lost 6 bases, V lost 1 base, and 0 bases had no gene match. Per germline, CDR1 SGHNT and CDR2 YYREEE (reference sequence).

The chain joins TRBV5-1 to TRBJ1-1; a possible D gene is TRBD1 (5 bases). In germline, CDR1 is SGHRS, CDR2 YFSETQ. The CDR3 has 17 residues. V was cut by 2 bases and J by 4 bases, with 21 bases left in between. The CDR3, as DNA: TGCGCCAGCAGCTTTTATCGCGGGGCATCGTTTGGCACTGAAGCTTTCTTT. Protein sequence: CASSFYRGASFGTEAFF.

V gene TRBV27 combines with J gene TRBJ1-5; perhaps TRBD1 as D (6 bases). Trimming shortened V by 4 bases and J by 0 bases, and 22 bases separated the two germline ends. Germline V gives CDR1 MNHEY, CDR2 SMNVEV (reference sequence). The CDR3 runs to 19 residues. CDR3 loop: CASSSKGVAGSHSNQPQHF. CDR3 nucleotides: TGTGCCAGCAGTTCCAAGGGGGTCGCCGGCTCCCATAGCAATCAGCCCCAGCATTTT.

This chain's CDR3 is CASSEDGAVGIEKLFF. CDR3 sequence (DNA): TGTGCCAGCAGTGAAGATGGAGCGGTCGGGATAGAAAAACTGTTTTTT. This chain uses TRBV6-1 with TRBJ1-4, with D unresolved. The V and J ends lost 1 base and 8 bases respectively, with 17 bases between them. The germline CDR1 and CDR2 sequences are MNHNS and SASEGT. This CDR3 has 16 residues.

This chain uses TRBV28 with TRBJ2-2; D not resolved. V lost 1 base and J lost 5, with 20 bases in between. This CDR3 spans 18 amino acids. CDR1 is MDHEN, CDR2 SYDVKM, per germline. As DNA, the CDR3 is TGTGCCAGCAGTTTATCCACACCGGCATGGGGTGGAACCGGGGAGCTGTTTTTT. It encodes CASSLSTPAWGGTGELFF.

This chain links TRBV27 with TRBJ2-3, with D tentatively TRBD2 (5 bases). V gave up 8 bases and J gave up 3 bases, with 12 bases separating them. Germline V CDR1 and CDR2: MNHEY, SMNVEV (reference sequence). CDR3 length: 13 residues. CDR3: CASSGRVTDTQYF. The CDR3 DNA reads TGTGCCAGCTCGGGGAGAGTGACAGATACGCAGTATTTT.

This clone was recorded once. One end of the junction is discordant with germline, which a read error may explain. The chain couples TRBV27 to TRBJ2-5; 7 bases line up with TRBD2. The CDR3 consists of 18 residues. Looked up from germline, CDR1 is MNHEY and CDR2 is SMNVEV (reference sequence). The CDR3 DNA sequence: TGTGCCTGCAGGCTCCGCGGTACGGCGGCGGGAGCTCGGGAGACCCAGTACTTC. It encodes CACRLRGTAAGARETQYF.

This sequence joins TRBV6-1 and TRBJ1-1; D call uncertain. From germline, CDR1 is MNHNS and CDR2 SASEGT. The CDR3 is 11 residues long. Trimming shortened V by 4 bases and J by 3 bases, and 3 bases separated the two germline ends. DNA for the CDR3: TGTGCCAGCAGTGCCCACACTGAAGCTTTCTTT. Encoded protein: CASSAHTEAFF.

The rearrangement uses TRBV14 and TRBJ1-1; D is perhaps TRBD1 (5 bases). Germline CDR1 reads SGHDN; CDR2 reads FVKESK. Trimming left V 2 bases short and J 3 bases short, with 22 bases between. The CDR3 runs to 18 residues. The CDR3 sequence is CASSQSSGQTWGYTEAFF. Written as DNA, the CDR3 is TGTGCCAGCAGCCAATCCTCTGGACAAACCTGGGGCTACACTGAAGCTTTCTTT.

This CDR3 reads CASSQGLAGFNEQFF. CDR3 coding DNA: TGCGCCAGCAGCCAGGGACTAGCGGGATTCAATGAGCAGTTCTTC. V gene TRBV4-1 combines with J gene TRBJ2-1, with 13 bases identical to TRBD2. The CDR3 extends over 15 amino acids. The V and J ends lost 3 bases and 6 bases, in that order; junction bases with no gene match: 2. Germline assignment: CDR1 MGHRA and CDR2 YSYEKL.

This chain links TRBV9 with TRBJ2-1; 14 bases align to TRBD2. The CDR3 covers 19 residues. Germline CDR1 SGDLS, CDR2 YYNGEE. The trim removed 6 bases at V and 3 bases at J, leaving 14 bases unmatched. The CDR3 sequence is CASNNPGTSGSYYYNEQFF. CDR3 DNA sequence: TGTGCCAGCAACAACCCCGGGACTAGCGGGAGCTATTACTACAATGAGCAGTTCTTC. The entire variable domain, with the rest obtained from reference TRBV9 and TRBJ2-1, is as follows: DSGVTQTPKHLITATGQRVTLRCSPRSGDLSVYWYQQSLDQGLQFLIQYYNGEERAKGNILERFSAQQFPDLHSELNLSSLELGDSALYFCASNNPGTSGSYYYNEQFFGPGTRLTVL.

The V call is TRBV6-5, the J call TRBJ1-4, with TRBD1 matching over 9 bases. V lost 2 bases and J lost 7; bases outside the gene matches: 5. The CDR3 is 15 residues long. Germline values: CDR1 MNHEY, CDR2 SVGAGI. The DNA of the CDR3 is TGTGCCAGCAGTTACAGTAGGACAGGGGTTGAAAAACTGTTTTTT. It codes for CASSYSRTGVEKLFF.

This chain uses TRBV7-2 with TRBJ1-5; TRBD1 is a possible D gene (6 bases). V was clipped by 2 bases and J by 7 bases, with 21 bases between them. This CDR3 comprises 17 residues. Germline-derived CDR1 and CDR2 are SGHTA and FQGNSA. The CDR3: CASSLNTGTYEGQPQHF. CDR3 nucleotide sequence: TGTGCCAGCAGCTTAAACACAGGGACGTACGAAGGCCAGCCCCAGCATTTT.

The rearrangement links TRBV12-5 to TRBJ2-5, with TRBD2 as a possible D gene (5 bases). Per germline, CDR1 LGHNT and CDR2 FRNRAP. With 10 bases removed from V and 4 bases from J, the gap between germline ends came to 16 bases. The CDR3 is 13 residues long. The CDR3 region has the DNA TGTGCTATCCACGGAGGTTTTGGAGAGACCCAGTACTTC. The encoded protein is CAIHGGFGETQYF.